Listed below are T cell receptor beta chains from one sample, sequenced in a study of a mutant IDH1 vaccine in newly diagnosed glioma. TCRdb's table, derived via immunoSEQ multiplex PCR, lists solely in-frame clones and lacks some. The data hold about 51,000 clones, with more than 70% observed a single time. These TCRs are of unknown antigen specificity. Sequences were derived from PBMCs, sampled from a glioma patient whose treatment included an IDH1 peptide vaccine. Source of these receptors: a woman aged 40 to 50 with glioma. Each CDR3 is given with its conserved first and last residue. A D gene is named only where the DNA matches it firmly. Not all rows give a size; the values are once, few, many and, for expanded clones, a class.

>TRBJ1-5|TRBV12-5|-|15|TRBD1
CASGNGTGLDQPQHF
TGTGCTAGTGGCAATGGGACAGGTCTGGATCAGCCCCAGCATTTT
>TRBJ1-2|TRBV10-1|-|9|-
CASRYGYTF
TGCGCCAGCAGGTATGGCTACACCTTC
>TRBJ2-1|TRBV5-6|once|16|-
CASSLAVQQVGNEQFF
TGTGCCAGCAGCTTGGCGGTCCAGCAGGTGGGCAATGAGCAGTTCTTC
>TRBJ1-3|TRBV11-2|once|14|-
CASSLGISGNTIYF
TGTGCCAGCAGCTTAGGGATCTCTGGAAACACCATATATTTT
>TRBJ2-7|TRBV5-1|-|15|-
CASSLVVQGSNEQYF
TGCGCCAGCAGCTTGGTTGTACAGGGTAGCAACGAGCAGTACTTC
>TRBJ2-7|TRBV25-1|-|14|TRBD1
CASSGQGMFYEQYF
TGTGCCAGCAGTGGACAGGGTATGTTCTACGAGCAGTACTTC
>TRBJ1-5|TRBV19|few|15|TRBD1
CASSRTGKLGQPQHF
TGTGCCAGTAGTAGGACAGGGAAGCTGGGTCAGCCCCAGCATTTT
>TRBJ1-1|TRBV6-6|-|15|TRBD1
CASSYPTGANTEAFF
TGTGCCAGCAGTTACCCGACAGGGGCGAACACTGAAGCTTTCTTT
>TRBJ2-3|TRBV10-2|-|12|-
CASSESSAPSYF
TGCGCCAGCAGTGAGTCCAGCGCCCCGTCGTATTTT
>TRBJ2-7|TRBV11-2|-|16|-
CASSKSIARAPYEQYF
TGTGCCAGCAGTAAAAGTATAGCCCGAGCTCCCTACGAGCAGTACTTC
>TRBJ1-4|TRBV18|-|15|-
CASSPGGSRDRKLFF
TGTGCCAGCTCACCAGGGGGGTCCAGGGATAGAAAACTGTTTTTT
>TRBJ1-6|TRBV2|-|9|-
CASRAGSPF
TGTGCCAGCAGGGCCGGGTCCCCCTTT
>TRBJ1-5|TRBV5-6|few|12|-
CASSLGAQPQHF
TGTGCCAGCAGCTTGGGGGCTCAGCCCCAGCATTTT
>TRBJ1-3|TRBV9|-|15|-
CASSVGSDSGNTIYF
TGTGCCAGCAGCGTAGGTAGCGACTCTGGAAACACCATATATTTT
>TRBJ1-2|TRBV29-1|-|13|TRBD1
CSSRTGEAYGYTF
TGCAGCTCACGGACAGGGGAAGCCTATGGCTACACCTTC
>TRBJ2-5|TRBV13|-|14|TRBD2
CASSSLWGEGTQYF
TGTGCCAGCAGCTCCCTCTGGGGGGAGGGGACCCAGTACTTC
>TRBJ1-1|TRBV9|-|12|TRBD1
CASSAGGPEAFF
TGTGCCAGCAGCGCAGGGGGCCCTGAAGCTTTCTTT
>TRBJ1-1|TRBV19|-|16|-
CASELGLGGSGTEAFF
TGTGCCAGTGAACTCGGGCTCGGGGGGAGTGGCACTGAAGCTTTCTTT
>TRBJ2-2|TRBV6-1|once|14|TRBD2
CASRGVINTGELFF
TGTGCCAGCCGGGGGGTAATCAACACCGGGGAGCTGTTTTTT
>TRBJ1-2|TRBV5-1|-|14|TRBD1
CASSRDRGQDGYTF
TGCGCCAGCAGCCGGGACAGGGGGCAGGATGGCTACACCTTC
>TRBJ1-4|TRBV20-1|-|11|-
CSASGTEKLFF
TGCAGTGCTAGTGGAACTGAAAAACTGTTTTTT
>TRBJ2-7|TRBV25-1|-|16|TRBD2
CASSHPGGGRAGEQYF
TGTGCCAGCAGCCACCCCGGGGGGGGCAGGGCGGGCGAGCAGTACTTC
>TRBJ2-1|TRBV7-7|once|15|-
CASSSRIGGYNEQFF
TGTGCTAGCAGCTCACGAATCGGGGGCTACAATGAGCAGTTCTTC
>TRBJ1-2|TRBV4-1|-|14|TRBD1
CASSQVGQGYGYTF
TGCGCCAGCAGCCAAGTTGGACAGGGCTATGGCTACACCTTC
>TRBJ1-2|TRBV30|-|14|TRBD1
CAWSVGQVNYGYTF
TGTGCCTGGAGTGTAGGACAGGTTAACTATGGCTACACCTTC
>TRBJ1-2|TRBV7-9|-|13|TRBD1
CASSLGQGGGYTF
TGTGCCAGCAGCTTAGGACAGGGGGGTGGCTACACCTTC
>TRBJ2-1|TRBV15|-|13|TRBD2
CATSGLAGVEQFF
TGTGCCACCAGCGGACTAGCGGGGGTTGAGCAGTTCTTC
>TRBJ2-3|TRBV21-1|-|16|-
CASSDRKRGGLDTQYF
TGTGCCAGCAGCGACCGCAAAAGGGGGGGCCTCGATACGCAGTATTTT
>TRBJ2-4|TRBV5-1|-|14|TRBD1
CASSTTGTENIQYF
TGCGCCAGCAGCACAACCGGGACAGAAAACATTCAGTACTTC
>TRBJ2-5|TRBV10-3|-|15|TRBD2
CAISEPGGTNETQYF
TGTGCCATCAGTGAGCCCGGGGGGACTAATGAGACCCAGTACTTC
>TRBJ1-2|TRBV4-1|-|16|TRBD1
CASSRLPGQGGYGYTF
TGCGCCAGCAGCCGTTTACCGGGACAGGGGGGCTATGGCTACACCTTC
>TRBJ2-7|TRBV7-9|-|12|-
CASSLSQYEQYF
TGTGCCAGCAGCTTATCACAGTACGAGCAGTACTTC
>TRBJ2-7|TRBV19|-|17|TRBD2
CASSIDGPTSEDYEQYF
TGTGCCAGTAGTATAGATGGGCCCACTAGCGAGGACTACGAGCAGTACTTC
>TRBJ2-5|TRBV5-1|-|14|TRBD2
CASSPGTSGETQYF
TGCGCCAGCAGCCCAGGGACTAGCGGGGAGACCCAGTACTTC
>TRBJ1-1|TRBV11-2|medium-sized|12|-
CASSSTGGRAFF
TGTGCCAGCAGCTCCACGGGGGGTAGGGCTTTCTTT
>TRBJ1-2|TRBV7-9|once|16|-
CASSMGGSAPWNGYTF
TGTGCCAGCAGCATGGGAGGGTCGGCCCCCTGGAATGGCTACACCTTC
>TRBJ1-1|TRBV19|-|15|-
CASTVYSVPNTEAFF
TGTGCCAGTACCGTCTACTCGGTTCCAAACACTGAAGCTTTCTTT
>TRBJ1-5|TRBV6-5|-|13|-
CASSWVKNQPQHF
TGTGCCAGCAGTTGGGTTAAAAATCAGCCCCAGCATTTT
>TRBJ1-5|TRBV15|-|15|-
CATSRDRFSNQPQHF
TGTGCCACCAGCAGAGACAGGTTTAGCAATCAGCCCCAGCATTTT
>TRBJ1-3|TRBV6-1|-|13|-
CASRQPSGNTIYF
TGTGCCAGCCGACAACCCTCTGGAAACACCATATATTTT
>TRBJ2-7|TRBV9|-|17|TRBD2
CASSVDEGLAPGYEQYF
TGTGCCAGCAGCGTAGACGAGGGACTAGCGCCAGGGTACGAGCAGTACTTC
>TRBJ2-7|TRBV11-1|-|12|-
CASSLLEYEQYF
TGTGCCAGCAGCTTACTAGAATACGAGCAGTACTTC
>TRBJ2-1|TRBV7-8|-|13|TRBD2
CATGAGGPNEQFF
TGTGCCACGGGGGCGGGGGGCCCGAATGAGCAGTTCTTC
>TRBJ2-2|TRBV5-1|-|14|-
CASRRNSNTGELFF
TGCGCCAGCAGGCGAAATTCGAACACCGGGGAGCTGTTTTTT
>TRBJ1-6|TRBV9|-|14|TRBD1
CASSEQGSQSPLHF
TGTGCCAGCAGCGAACAGGGGAGTCAGTCACCCCTCCACTTT